This TCR beta chain appears in the sequencing data of a study of blood T cell repertoires in COVID-19. Study context: COVID-19 samples, acute and convalescent, were from the United States, Italy and Spain. Sources were T cells, B-cell-depleted T cells, or PBMCs; the material itself was cDNA or gDNA.

Study processing details: The authors estimated nucleated cell counts from reference gene primer amplification. Sequencing was performed with immunoSEQ multiplex PCR; in TCRdb, only in-frame clones are kept and a portion is missing. V, J and clone size were drawn from that table, and D and trimming were deduced from the DNA. The sample yields 120,000 or so clones, about 80% seen once. Source material: peripheral blood. The TCR sequence derives from a human donor in a cohort sampled during active COVID-19.

The CDR3 DNA reads TGTGCCAGCAGCTTGGATGGGAGCTCCTACGAGCAGTACTTC. Its translation: CASSLDGSSYEQYF. V gene TRBV5-4 combines with J gene TRBJ2-7; D possibly corresponds to TRBD2 (5 bases). The CDR3 spans 14 residues. V lost 0 bases and J lost 0, with 7 bases in between. Germline CDR1 SGHNT, CDR2 YYREEE (reference sequence).